These 4 T cell receptor beta chains were sequenced from one sample in a study of T cells in tumors after PD-1 blockade. Clones were read by immunoSEQ multiplex PCR, and TCRdb kept only the in-frame ones, dropping some. The table includes some 20,000 clones, around four fifths detected once. The sequenced sample was PBMCs, obtained before anti-PD-1 treatment. The receptor source for this set is a human donor with basal cell carcinoma.

This clone appeared a single time. The chain employs TRBV4-1 and TRBJ1-6; no clear D gene. V lost 1 base to trimming and J lost 7 bases, with 14 bases between them. Germline CDR1 MGHRA, CDR2 YSYEKL. The CDR3 runs to 16 residues. The CDR3 sequence: CASSQGASLTNSPLHF. Here the CDR3 DNA reads TGCGCCAGCAGCCAAGGGGCCAGCCTGACGAATTCACCCCTCCACTTT.

This clone was observed once. The rearrangement joins TRBV6-5 to TRBJ2-3; 9 positions match TRBD1. The CDR3 has 15 residues. The germline V gene encodes CDR1 MNHEY and CDR2 SVGAGI. V lost 6 bases to trimming and J lost 5 bases; unmatched junction nucleotides: 9. The CDR3 bases are TGTGCCAGCAGCGAGGACAGGGGAAAGGTAGATACGCAGTATTTT. Amino acids: CASSEDRGKVDTQYF.

The gene calls are TRBV21-1 and TRBJ2-5; the D call in the table, TRBD1, was not verified against the DNA. TRBV21-1 is recorded as a pseudogene. CDR3 size: 16 residues. CDR3 DNA sequence: TGTGCCAGCAGCCCCCTCCGGGGACCAGGGGGAGAGACCCAGTACTTC. Translated, it gives CASSPLRGPGGETQYF.

This clone was recorded once. The rearrangement joins TRBV29-1 to TRBJ1-6, with 8 bases matching TRBD1. Germline CDR1 SQVTM, CDR2 ANQGSEA. After removal of 6 bases from V and 4 bases from J, the junction contained 2 bases not matched to a gene. This CDR3 comprises 13 residues. The CDR3 sequence: CSVGDRYNSPLHF. Written as DNA, the CDR3 is TGCAGCGTAGGGGACAGGTATAATTCACCCCTCCACTTT. Filled out from reference TRBV29-1 and TRBJ1-6, the complete variable domain reads SAVISQKPSRDICQRGTSLTIQCQVDSQVTMMFWYRQQPGQSLTLIATANQGSEATYESGFVIDKFPISRPNLTFSTLTVSNMSPEDSSIYLCSVGDRYNSPLHFGNGTRLTVT.